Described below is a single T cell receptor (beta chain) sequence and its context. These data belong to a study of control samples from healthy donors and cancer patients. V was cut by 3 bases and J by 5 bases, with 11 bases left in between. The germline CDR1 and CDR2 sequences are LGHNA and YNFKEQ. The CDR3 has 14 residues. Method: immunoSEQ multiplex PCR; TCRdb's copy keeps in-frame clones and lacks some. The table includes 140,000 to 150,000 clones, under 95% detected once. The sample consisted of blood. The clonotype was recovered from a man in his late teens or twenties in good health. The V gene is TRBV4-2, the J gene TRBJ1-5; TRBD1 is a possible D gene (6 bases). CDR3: CASSQRDKDQPQHF. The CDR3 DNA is TGTGCCAGCAGCCAGAGGGACAAGGATCAGCCCCAGCATTTT.